Listed here are 18 T cell receptor beta chains from one sample, sequenced in a study of shared clonotypes between healthy human individuals. Profiled with immunoSEQ multiplex PCR; TCRdb holds only in-frame clones, not every one. The sample includes 110,000 or so clones, 55% to 70% seen only once; the top ten take under 25%. The specimen was memory CD8+ T cells sorted from blood. Subset denoted: CD45RO+ cells pooled with CCR7-negative TemRA cells. All receptors come from a young woman in good health.

The V call is TRBV19, the J call TRBJ2-1; D is undetermined. Germline loops: CDR1 LNHDA, CDR2 SQIVND (reference sequence). Deletions cut 7 bases from V and 3 bases from J, with 13 bases between. This CDR3 has 14 residues. The CDR3 nucleotides read TGTGCCAGTAAAGCGCCGCTTCTCTACAATGAGCAGTTCTTC. Its translation: CASKAPLLYNEQFF.

The chain combines TRBV9 with TRBJ1-1; TRBD1 aligns across 7 bases. The V segment lost 4 bases and the J segment 10 bases; nucleotides outside the gene matches: 16. Germline assignment: CDR1 SGDLS and CDR2 YYNGEE. The CDR3 loop spans 15 amino acids. In DNA form, the CDR3 reads TGTGCCAGCAGCTTATGGACAGGCTTTCTGTCTGGAGCTTTCTTT. This sequence encodes CASSLWTGFLSGAFF.

This rearrangement joins TRBV19 to TRBJ2-7, with 12 bases that match TRBD2. Losses at the gene ends were 6 bases for V and 4 bases for J; bases not matched to a gene: 10. Germline lookup yields CDR1 LNHDA and CDR2 SQIVND (reference sequence). CDR3 size: 16 residues. This CDR3 is CASSPMTSGGTYEQYF. The CDR3, as DNA: TGTGCCAGTAGCCCAATGACTAGCGGGGGAACATACGAGCAGTACTTC.

This sequence joins TRBV6-1 and TRBJ2-1, with TRBD2 matching 9 bases. Per the germline V gene, CDR1 is MNHNS and CDR2 is SASEGT. V dropped 4 bases and J dropped 4; count of bases not matched to a gene: 5. CDR3 length equals 15 residues. For the CDR3, the DNA is TGTGCCAGCAGTGTTCTAAGCGGGAGGTACAATGAGCAGTTCTTC. This encodes CASSVLSGRYNEQFF.

This clone has only a few counts. V usage is TRBV14 and J usage is TRBJ2-1; 7 bases line up with TRBD2. The CDR3 has 15 amino acids. Germline CDR1 SGHDN, CDR2 FVKESK. V lost 3 bases, J lost 8 bases, and 10 bases stayed unmatched. The CDR3 coding sequence is TGTGCCAGCAGCCATCTCGGGACTACAAAAGATGAGCAGTTCTTC. Protein: CASSHLGTTKDEQFF. Drawing the rest from reference TRBV14 and TRBJ2-1, the complete variable domain is EAGVTQFPSHSVIEKGQTVTLRCDPISGHDNLYWYRRVMGKEIKFLLHFVKESKQDESGMPNNRFLAERTGGTYSTLKVQPAELEDSGVYFCASSHLGTTKDEQFFGPGTRLTVL.

V and J are TRBV15 and TRBJ1-2; D uncertain. In germline, CDR1 is LNHNV, CDR2 YYDKDF (reference sequence). The CDR3 totals 13 residues. Trimming removed 0 bases at V and 7 bases at J, with 9 bases between. The CDR3 region is CATSRDRVGGYTF. The CDR3 DNA is TGTGCCACCAGCAGAGATCGGGTGGGTGGCTACACCTTC.

This sequence joins TRBV6-4 and TRBJ2-3, with TRBD1 as a possible D gene (5 bases). The V and J ends lost 7 bases and 2 bases respectively, with 13 bases between them. The CDR3 runs to 14 residues. In germline, CDR1 is MRHNA, CDR2 SNTAGT. The CDR3: CASKGRADTDTQYF. In nucleotides, the CDR3 is TGTGCCAGCAAGGGCAGGGCCGACACAGATACGCAGTATTTT.

The chain links TRBV5-1 to TRBJ2-1; 8 bases agree with TRBD2. The ends lost 7 bases at V and 7 bases at J; junction bases unmatched: 13. This CDR3 is 15 amino acids long. CDR1 and CDR2 (germline): SGHRS, YFSETQ. The CDR3 coding sequence is TGCGCCAGCGCCCGGGAGCGGGAGTTTTATAATGAGCAGTTCTTC. This sequence encodes CASAREREFYNEQFF.

This chain links TRBV7-9 with TRBJ2-1; 7 bases match TRBD1. CDR1 is SEHNR and CDR2 is FQNEAQ in the germline V gene (reference sequence). There are 15 residues in the CDR3. V dropped 1 base and J dropped 8; count of bases not matched to a gene: 8. CDR3 coding DNA: TGTGCCAGCAGCTTAGTAGAGGGGGCTATCGATGAGCAGTTCTTC. It is translated as CASSLVEGAIDEQFF.

This chain connects TRBV25-1 to TRBJ1-1; no clear D gene. The CDR3 is made up of 18 amino acids. V was trimmed by 4 bases and J by 0 bases, leaving 21 bases between them. In germline, CDR1 is MGHDK, CDR2 SYGVNS. The CDR3 protein is CASSVPYSPGSMNTEAFF. DNA of the CDR3: TGTGCCAGCAGTGTGCCCTATTCACCGGGGAGTATGAACACTGAAGCTTTCTTT. The entire variable domain, with the rest obtained from reference TRBV25-1 and TRBJ1-1, is as follows: EADIYQTPRYLVIGTGKKITLECSQTMGHDKMYWYQQDPGMELHLIHYSYGVNSTEKGDLSSESTVSRIRTEHFPLTLESARPSHTSQYLCASSVPYSPGSMNTEAFFGQGTRLTVV.

The V gene is TRBV30, the J gene TRBJ2-7; TRBD1 agrees at 11 bases. Trimming took 6 bases from V and 3 from J; bases not matched to a gene: 7. The CDR3 is 14 residues long. The germline V gene encodes CDR1 GTSNPN and CDR2 SVGIG (reference sequence). This chain's CDR3 is CACPGDRGVYEQYF. Written as DNA, the CDR3 is TGTGCCTGCCCCGGGGACAGGGGGGTCTACGAGCAGTACTTC.

The rearrangement links TRBV4-1 to TRBJ1-3; no definite D call. The CDR3 sequence is 16 residues long. Germline values: CDR1 MGHRA, CDR2 YSYEKL. Trimming took 1 base from V and 0 from J, leaving 10 bases between them. The CDR3 DNA reads TGCGCCAGCAGCCAAGTTGGAGCAAACTCTGGAAACACCATATATTTT. It specifies CASSQVGANSGNTIYF.

The V gene is TRBV5-7, the J gene TRBJ2-1, with D perhaps matching TRBD1 or TRBD2 (5 bases each). TRBV5-7 is placed among ORFs of uncertain function. The CDR3 spans 15 residues. Trimming took off 0 bases at V and 10 bases at J, with 17 bases between the two ends. This CDR3 is CASSLGGSLLGEQFF. CDR3 DNA: TGTGCCAGCAGCTTGGGGGGGTCCCTTCTCGGGGAGCAGTTCTTC.

The J gene is TRBJ2-7, the V gene TRBV6-5; TRBD2 matches 9 bases. CDR1 is MNHEY and CDR2 is SVGAGI in the germline V gene. With V trimmed by 5 bases and J by 4 bases, 6 bases remained unmatched. The CDR3 sequence is 14 residues long. The CDR3 DNA sequence: TGTGCCAGCAGTCACGCAGCGGGAGGATACGAGCAGTACTTC. Amino acid sequence: CASSHAAGGYEQYF.

Here the CDR3 reads CASSPDALSSGQPQHF. DNA of the CDR3: TGTGCCAGCAGCCCCGATGCCCTCAGTTCTGGCCAGCCCCAGCATTTT. This chain links TRBV7-2 with TRBJ1-5; D ambiguous. From germline, CDR1 is SGHTA and CDR2 FQGNSA. The V end lost 5 bases, the J end lost 7 bases, and 21 bases lay between the germline ends. CDR3 length: 16 residues.

This clone was recorded only once. The chain couples TRBV5-8 to TRBJ2-1; possibly TRBD2 for D (6 bases). The germline V and J ends were trimmed by 2 bases and 4 bases, with 10 bases remaining between them. Germline-derived CDR1 and CDR2 are SGHTS and YDEGEE. The CDR3 is made up of 14 amino acids. CDR3 protein: CASSLRLGYNEQFF. The CDR3 DNA follows: TGTGCCAGCAGCTTACGACTAGGGTACAATGAGCAGTTCTTC.

This chain links TRBV19 with TRBJ2-5; TRBD2 matches at 7 bases. CDR3 size: 13 residues. Germline assignment: CDR1 LNHDA and CDR2 SQIVND (reference sequence). V shed 5 bases and J 2 bases; nucleotides not matched to a gene: 2. In DNA, the CDR3 is TGTGCCAGTAGTCAGGGACTACAAGAGACCCAGTACTTC. Its protein product is CASSQGLQETQYF.

This chain uses TRBV11-2 with TRBJ1-1; tentatively, D is TRBD1 (6 bases). The length of the CDR3 is 14 residues. Germline V gene lookup returns CDR1 SGHAT and CDR2 FQNNGV. Trimming shortened V by 1 base and J by 4 bases, and 10 bases separated the two germline ends. CDR3 amino acids: CASSLGAGATEAFF. The CDR3 bases are TGTGCCAGCAGCTTAGGTGCGGGGGCCACTGAAGCTTTCTTT.